This passage covers 12 T cell receptor beta chains from one sample sequenced in a study of T cells in Graves' hyperthyroidism and ophthalmopathy (dated 2019 in TCRdb). The library was built by means of multiplex PCR. TCRdb shows the sequencer as Illumina HiSeq 2000. Amplification of TCR beta CDR3 regions was carried out from RNA transcripts. The first round of RT-PCR for the TCR CDR3 was performed with the HTBI primer set and the Qiagen OneStep RT-PCR kit. TCRdb's own reprocessing of the public reads used fastp at Q25 and MiXCR and kept productive beta chains. Each CDR3 protein gets just one entry, which takes the most common genes and DNA from the rows behind it. This sample comprises about 520,000 distinct CDR3 sequences, about 24% of them detected only once. Clones ranked in the top ten supply over 9% of the sample. Input material: blood. These receptors came from a young woman with Graves' ophthalmopathy.

The chain combines TRBV6-1 with TRBJ1-5; D gene uncertain. This CDR3 has 16 residues. In germline, CDR1 is MNHNS, CDR2 SASEGT. Trimming took off 6 bases at V and 1 base at J, with 16 bases between the two ends. In nucleotides, the CDR3 is TGTGCCAGCAGCCTCCGGGGTAGGGCAAGCAATCAGCCCCAGCATTTT. The encoded protein is CASSLRGRASNQPQHF.

This clonotype came up many times. The chain employs TRBV6-1 and TRBJ1-5; D remains unclear. V was trimmed by 4 bases and J by 4 bases, leaving 8 bases between them. CDR3 size: 13 residues. Germline lookup yields CDR1 MNHNS and CDR2 SASEGT. CDR3 sequence reads: CASSVTWNQPQHF. CDR3 nucleotide sequence: TGTGCCAGCAGTGTGACCTGGAATCAGCCCCAGCATTTT.

This clonotype was counted many times. V gene TRBV6-1 combines with J gene TRBJ1-2; perhaps TRBD1 as D (5 bases). The CDR3 is 14 residues long. The germline V and J ends were trimmed by 3 bases and 3 bases, with 11 bases remaining between them. Germline values: CDR1 MNHNS, CDR2 SASEGT. This chain's CDR3 is CASSDRGLHYGYTF. The CDR3 DNA is TGTGCCAGCAGTGACCGGGGACTACACTATGGCTACACCTTC.

This chain connects TRBV6-5 to TRBJ2-2, with D maybe TRBD2 (6 bases). Germline CDR1 is MNHEY and CDR2 is SVGAGI. V was shortened by 0 bases and J by 5 bases, with 13 bases between the two germline ends. This CDR3 is 16 amino acids long. CDR3 in amino acids: CASSYSTGEVTGELFF. The CDR3 DNA is TGTGCCAGCAGTTACTCTACGGGAGAGGTGACCGGGGAGCTGTTTTTT.

The chain has TRBV11-2 and TRBJ2-5; the match to TRBD1 covers 8 bases. The CDR3 loop spans 14 amino acids. Germline lookup yields CDR1 SGHAT and CDR2 FQNNGV. Trimming at V came to 7 bases and at J to 4 bases, leaving 8 bases not matched to a gene. The CDR3 reads CASTTPGQGETQYF. As DNA, the CDR3 is TGTGCCAGCACCACCCCAGGACAGGGAGAGACCCAGTACTTC.

The rearrangement links TRBV15 to TRBJ2-7; 7 nucleotides agree with TRBD1. The V segment lost 3 bases and the J segment 4 bases; nucleotides outside the gene matches: 9. Germline V gives CDR1 LNHNV, CDR2 YYDKDF (reference sequence). The CDR3 contains 15 residues. CDR3 nucleotides: TGTGCCACCAGCAGTTTGGGGGACAGACTATACGAGCAGTACTTC. Protein sequence: CATSSLGDRLYEQYF.

This clonotype has a handful of counts. The chain carries TRBV27 and TRBJ2-7; D is unresolved. The germline V gene encodes CDR1 MNHEY and CDR2 SMNVEV (reference sequence). V dropped 2 bases and J dropped 2 bases, with 10 bases sitting between them. CDR3 length: 14 amino acids. The CDR3: CASSLREIAYEQYF. The CDR3 nucleotides are TGTGCCAGCAGTTTACGAGAGATCGCCTACGAGCAGTACTTC.

To note about this clonotype: With a much larger clone just one base away, this may be a read error. This chain uses TRBV20-1 with TRBJ1-1; 7 bases are a match to TRBD1. CDR3 length: 16 amino acids. Germline lookup yields CDR1 DFQATT and CDR2 SNEGSKA (reference sequence). Here the CDR3 reads CSARDANGQAVIEACF. The CDR3 nucleotides are TGCAGTGCTAGAGACGCTAACGGACAGGCCGTAATCGAAGCTTGCTTT.

This clonotype came up many times. The genes are TRBV27 and TRBJ2-2; D not resolved. This CDR3 contains 14 residues. Germline values: CDR1 MNHEY, CDR2 SMNVEV (reference sequence). Trimming took off 6 bases at V and 1 base at J, with 9 bases between the two ends. The CDR3 loop reads CASRDTVNTGELFF. As DNA, the CDR3 is TGTGCCAGCAGAGATACGGTGAACACCGGGGAGCTGTTTTTT.

This clonotype appeared many times. The chain combines TRBV7-9 with TRBJ1-1; D is unclear. There are 13 residues in the CDR3. The V gene's germline CDR1 is SEHNR and CDR2 FQNEAQ (reference sequence). The V and J ends lost 5 bases and 0 bases respectively, with 7 bases between them. CDR3 sequence (DNA): TGTGCCAGCAGCGTAAGAGTGAACACTGAAGCTTTCTTT. This gives the protein CASSVRVNTEAFF. The full variable domain, its missing parts supplied by reference TRBV7-9 and TRBJ1-1, is DTGVSQNPRHKITKRGQNVTFRCDPISEHNRLYWYRQTLGQGPEFLTYFQNEAQLEKSRLLSDRFSAERPKGSFSTLEIQRTEQGDSAMYLCASSVRVNTEAFFGQGTRLTVV.

This clonotype was observed a few times. This chain links TRBV6-1 with TRBJ1-5, with no clear D. Trimming pared 5 bases from V and 4 bases from J, leaving 9 bases between. The CDR3 totals 13 residues. Germline V gene sequence: CDR1 MNHNS, CDR2 SASEGT. The CDR3 DNA sequence: TGTGCCAGCAGTCCCACAGATAATCAGCCCCAGCATTTT. It codes for CASSPTDNQPQHF.

This clonotype was picked up many times. This chain links TRBV6-2 or TRBV6-3 with TRBJ2-7; TRBD1 matches 9 bases. V lost 7 bases, J lost 3 bases, and 7 bases stayed unmatched. Germline V gene data show CDR1 as MNHEY and CDR2 as SVGEGT. The CDR3 runs to 14 residues. The CDR3, as DNA: TGTGCCAGCACTCGTCGGGACAGGGTCTACGAGCAGTACTTC. Residues: CASTRRDRVYEQYF.